This T cell receptor (beta chain) stems from a study of shared clonotypes between healthy human individuals. V shed 6 bases, J shed 4 bases, and the junction held 15 bases outside the gene matches. The germline gives CDR1 MDHEN, CDR2 SYDVKM. CDR3 length: 17 residues. Here immunoSEQ multiplex PCR was the method, and the copy in TCRdb shows in-frame clones only, minus some. The table lists about 380,000 clones, about 96% of them singletons. The study, taken as a whole, reports: The study generally estimated greater richness for naive than memory subsets. Limited genetic and exposure-history diversity came from having few donors.

As concerns this clone: Its matching antigen is unknown.

This clonotype was obtained from a man aged 30-40 years in good health. Source material: memory CD8+ T cells sorted from blood. Subset denoted: CD45RO+ cells pooled with CCR7-negative TemRA cells. J is TRBJ2-7 and V is TRBV28, with 10 bases lining up with TRBD1. The CDR3 DNA sequence: TGTGCCAGCAGGGGCGCCGGGACAGGGGATGTGTCTTACGAGCAGTACTTC. This codes for CASRGAGTGDVSYEQYF.